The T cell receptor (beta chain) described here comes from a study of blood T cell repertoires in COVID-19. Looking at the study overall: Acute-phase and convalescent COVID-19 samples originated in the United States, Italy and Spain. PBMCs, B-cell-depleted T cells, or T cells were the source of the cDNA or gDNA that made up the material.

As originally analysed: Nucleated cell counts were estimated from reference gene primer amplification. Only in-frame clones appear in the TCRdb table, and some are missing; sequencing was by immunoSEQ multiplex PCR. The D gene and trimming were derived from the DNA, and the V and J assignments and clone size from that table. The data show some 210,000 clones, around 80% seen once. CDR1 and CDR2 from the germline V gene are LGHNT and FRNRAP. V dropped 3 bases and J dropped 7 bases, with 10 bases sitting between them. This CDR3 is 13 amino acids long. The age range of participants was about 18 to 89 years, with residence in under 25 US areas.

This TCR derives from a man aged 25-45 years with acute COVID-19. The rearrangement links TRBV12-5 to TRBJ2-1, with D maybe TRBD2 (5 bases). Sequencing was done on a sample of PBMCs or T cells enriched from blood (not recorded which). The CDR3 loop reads CASGFGLSNEQFF. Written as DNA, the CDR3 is TGTGCTAGTGGTTTCGGACTGAGTAATGAGCAGTTCTTC.